This T cell receptor (beta chain) was recovered during a study of CD8 T cells in ankylosing spondylitis. Study results and caveats: One TCR beta motif, made up of roughly 8 highly homologous variants, appeared characteristic of ankylosing spondylitis blood.

TCRdb re-analysed the 5' RACE reads in MiXCR, keeping a single row per CDR3 protein. In the table there are about 440,000 distinct CDR3 sequences, roughly 18% of which are singletons. Trimming cost V 3 bases and J 7 bases, with 24 bases left between them. This CDR3 is 16 amino acids long. Germline V lookup: CDR1 DFQATT, CDR2 SNEGSKA (reference sequence). Comment on this clonotype: Antigen unknown.

The TCR was taken from a male donor with ankylosing spondylitis. The chain employs TRBV20-1 and TRBJ1-2; TRBD1 might be the D (5 bases). Specimen: blood, either unsorted or a sorted T cell fraction (not recorded which). The CDR3 here is CSARAPPGPQWFGYTF. In DNA form, the CDR3 reads TGCAGTGCTAGGGCTCCCCCGGGACCCCAGTGGTTTGGCTACACCTTC.